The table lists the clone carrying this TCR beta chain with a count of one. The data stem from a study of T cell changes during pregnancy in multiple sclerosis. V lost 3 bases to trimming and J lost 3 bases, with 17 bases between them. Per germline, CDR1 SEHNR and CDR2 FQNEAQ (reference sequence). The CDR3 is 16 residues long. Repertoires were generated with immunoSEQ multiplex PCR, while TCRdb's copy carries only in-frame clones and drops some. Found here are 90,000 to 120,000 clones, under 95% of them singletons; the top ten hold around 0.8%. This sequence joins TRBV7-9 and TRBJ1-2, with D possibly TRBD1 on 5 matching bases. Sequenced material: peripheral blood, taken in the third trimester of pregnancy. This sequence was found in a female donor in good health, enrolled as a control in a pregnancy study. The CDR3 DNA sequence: TGTGCCAGCAGCTTGGGCAGGGAGGAAAACTACTATGGCTACACCTTC. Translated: CASSLGREENYYGYTF.